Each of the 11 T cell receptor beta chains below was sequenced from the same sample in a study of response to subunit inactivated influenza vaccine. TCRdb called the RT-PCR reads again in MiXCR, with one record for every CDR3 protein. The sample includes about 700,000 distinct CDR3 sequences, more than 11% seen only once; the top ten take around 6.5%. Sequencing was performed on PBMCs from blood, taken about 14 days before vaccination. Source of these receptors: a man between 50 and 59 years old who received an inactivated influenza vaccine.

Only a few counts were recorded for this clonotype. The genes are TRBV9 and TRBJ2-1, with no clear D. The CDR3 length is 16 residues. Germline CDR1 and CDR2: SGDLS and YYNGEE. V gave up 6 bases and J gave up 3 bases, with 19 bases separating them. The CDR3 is CASTDGWRRHYNEQFF. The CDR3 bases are TGTGCCAGCACCGACGGATGGCGGAGACACTACAATGAGCAGTTCTTC.

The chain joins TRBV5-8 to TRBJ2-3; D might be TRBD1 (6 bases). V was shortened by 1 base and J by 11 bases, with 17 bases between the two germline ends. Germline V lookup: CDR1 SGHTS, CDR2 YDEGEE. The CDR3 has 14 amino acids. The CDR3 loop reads CASSLSDPGTRQYF. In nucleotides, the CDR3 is TGTGCCAGCAGCTTGAGCGACCCCGGGACAAGGCAGTATTTT.

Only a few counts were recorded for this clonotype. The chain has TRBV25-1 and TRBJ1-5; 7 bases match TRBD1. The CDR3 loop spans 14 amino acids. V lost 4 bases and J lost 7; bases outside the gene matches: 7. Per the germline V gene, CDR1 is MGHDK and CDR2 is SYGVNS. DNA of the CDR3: TGTGCCAGCAGTGGACAGGGTCGGGGACAGCCCCAGCATTTT. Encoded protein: CASSGQGRGQPQHF.

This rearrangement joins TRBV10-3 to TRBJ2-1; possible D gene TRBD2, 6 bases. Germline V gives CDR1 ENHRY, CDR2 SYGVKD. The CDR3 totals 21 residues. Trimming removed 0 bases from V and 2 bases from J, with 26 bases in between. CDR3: CAISESSLNFREGLPYNEQFF. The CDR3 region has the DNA TGTGCCATCAGTGAGTCATCGTTGAATTTTCGTGAGGGACTGCCCTACAATGAGCAGTTCTTC.

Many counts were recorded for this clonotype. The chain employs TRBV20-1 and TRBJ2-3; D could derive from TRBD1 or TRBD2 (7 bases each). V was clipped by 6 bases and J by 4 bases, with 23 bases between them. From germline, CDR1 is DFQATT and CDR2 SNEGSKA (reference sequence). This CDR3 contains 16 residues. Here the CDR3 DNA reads TGCAGTGCCAAGGGTTCTAGCGGAGGGGGCCCAGATACGCAGTATTTT. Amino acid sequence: CSAKGSSGGGPDTQYF.

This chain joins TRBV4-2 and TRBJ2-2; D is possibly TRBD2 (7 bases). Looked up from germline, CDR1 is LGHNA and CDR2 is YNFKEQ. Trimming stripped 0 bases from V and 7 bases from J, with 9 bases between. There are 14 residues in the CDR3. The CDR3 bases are TGTGCCAGCAGCCAAGAGAGGGGGGGCGGGGAGCTGTTTTTT. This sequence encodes CASSQERGGGELFF.

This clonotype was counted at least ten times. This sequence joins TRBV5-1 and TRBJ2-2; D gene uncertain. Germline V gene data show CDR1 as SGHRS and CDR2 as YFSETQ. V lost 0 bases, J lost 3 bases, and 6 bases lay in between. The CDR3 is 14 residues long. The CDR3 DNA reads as TGCGCCAGCAGCTTGGATGGAGACACCGGGGAGCTGTTTTTT. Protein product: CASSLDGDTGELFF.

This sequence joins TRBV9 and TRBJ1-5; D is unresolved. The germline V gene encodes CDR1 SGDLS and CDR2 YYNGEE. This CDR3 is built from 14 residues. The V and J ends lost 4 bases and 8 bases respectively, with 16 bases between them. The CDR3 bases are TGTGCCAGCAGCCCAACGGCGGGGTTCGAGCCCCAGCATTTT. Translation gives CASSPTAGFEPQHF.

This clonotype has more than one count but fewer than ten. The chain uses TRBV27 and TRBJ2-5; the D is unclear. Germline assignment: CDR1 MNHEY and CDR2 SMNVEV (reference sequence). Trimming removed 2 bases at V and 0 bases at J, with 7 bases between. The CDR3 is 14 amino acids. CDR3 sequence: CASSLKPYQETQYF. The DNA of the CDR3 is TGTGCCAGCAGTTTAAAGCCGTACCAAGAGACCCAGTACTTC.

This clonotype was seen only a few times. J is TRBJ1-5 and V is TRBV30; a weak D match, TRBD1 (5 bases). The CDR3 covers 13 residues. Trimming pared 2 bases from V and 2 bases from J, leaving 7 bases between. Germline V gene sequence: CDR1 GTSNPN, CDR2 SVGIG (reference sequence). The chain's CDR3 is CAWSLQGNQPQHF. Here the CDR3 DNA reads TGTGCCTGGAGTCTACAGGGCAATCAGCCCCAGCATTTT.

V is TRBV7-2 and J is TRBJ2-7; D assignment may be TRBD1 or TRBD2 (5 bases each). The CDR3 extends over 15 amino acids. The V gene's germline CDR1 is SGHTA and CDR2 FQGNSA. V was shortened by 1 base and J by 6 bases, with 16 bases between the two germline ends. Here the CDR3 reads CASSLGWGYGGEQYF. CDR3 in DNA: TGTGCCAGCAGCTTAGGATGGGGGTATGGTGGCGAGCAGTACTTC.